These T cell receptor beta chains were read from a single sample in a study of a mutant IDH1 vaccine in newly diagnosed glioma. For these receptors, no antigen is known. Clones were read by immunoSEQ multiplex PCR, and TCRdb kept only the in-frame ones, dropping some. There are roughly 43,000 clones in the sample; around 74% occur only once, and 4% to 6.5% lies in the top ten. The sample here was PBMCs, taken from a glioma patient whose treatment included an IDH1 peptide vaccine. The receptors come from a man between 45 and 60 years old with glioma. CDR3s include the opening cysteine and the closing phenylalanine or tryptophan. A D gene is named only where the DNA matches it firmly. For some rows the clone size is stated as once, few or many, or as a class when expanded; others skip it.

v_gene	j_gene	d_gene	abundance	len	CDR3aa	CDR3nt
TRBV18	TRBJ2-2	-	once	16	CASSPLDSANTGELFF	TGTGCCAGCTCACCGTTGGACAGTGCGAACACCGGGGAGCTGTTTTTT
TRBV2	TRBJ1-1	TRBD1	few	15	CASSLGDRVHTEAFF	TGTGCCAGCAGTCTGGGGGACAGGGTGCACACTGAAGCTTTCTTT
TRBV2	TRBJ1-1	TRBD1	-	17	CASSGFAGQGMNTEAFF	TGTGCCAGCAGTGGATTTGCGGGACAGGGAATGAACACTGAAGCTTTCTTT
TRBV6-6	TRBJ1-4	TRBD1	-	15	CASSYGQVFNEKLFF	TGTGCCAGCAGTTACGGACAGGTGTTTAATGAAAAACTGTTTTTT
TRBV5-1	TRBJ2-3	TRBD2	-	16	CASSTGTSGGADTQYF	TGCGCCAGCAGTACCGGGACTAGCGGGGGGGCTGATACGCAGTATTTT
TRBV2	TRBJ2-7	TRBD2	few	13	CASSSGGADEQYF	TGTGCCAGCAGTAGCGGGGGGGCCGACGAGCAGTACTTC
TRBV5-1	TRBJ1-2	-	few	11	CASSTGYGYTF	TGCGCCAGCAGCACAGGTTATGGCTACACCTTC
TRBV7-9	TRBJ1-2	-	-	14	CASSSPGEGYGYTF	TGTGCCAGCAGCTCCCCAGGGGAGGGCTATGGCTACACCTTC
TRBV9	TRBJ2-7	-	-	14	CASSVAGGGYEQYF	TGTGCCAGCAGCGTAGCCGGGGGCGGCTACGAGCAGTACTTC
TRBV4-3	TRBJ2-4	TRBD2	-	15	CASSLDAGGKNIQYF	TGCGCCAGCAGCCTCGACGCGGGGGGCAAAAACATTCAGTACTTC
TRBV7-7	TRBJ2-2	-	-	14	CASSSQGGTGELFF	TGTGCTAGCAGCTCCCAGGGTGGCACCGGGGAGCTGTTTTTT
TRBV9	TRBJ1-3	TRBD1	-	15	CASSPDRDSGNTIYF	TGTGCCAGCAGCCCGGACAGGGACTCTGGAAACACCATATATTTT
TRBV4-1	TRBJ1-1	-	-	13	CASSQVNGAGAFF	TGCGCCAGCAGCCAAGTTAACGGCGCTGGAGCTTTCTTT
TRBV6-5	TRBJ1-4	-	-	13	CASSSWTREKLFF	TGTGCCAGCAGTTCCTGGACTAGGGAAAAACTGTTTTTT
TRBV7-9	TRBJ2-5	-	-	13	CASSLGPQETQYF	TGTGCCAGCAGCTTAGGACCCCAAGAGACCCAGTACTTC
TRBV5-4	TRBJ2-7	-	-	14	CASSYPGNQYEQYF	TGTGCCAGCAGTTATCCGGGGAACCAATACGAGCAGTACTTC
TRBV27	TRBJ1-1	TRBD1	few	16	CASSLRPAGGFPEAFF	TGTGCCAGCAGTTTAAGGCCGGCAGGGGGTTTTCCTGAAGCTTTCTTT
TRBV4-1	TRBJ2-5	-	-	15	CASSQAPGATETQYF	TGCGCCAGCAGCCAAGCCCCAGGGGCGACGGAGACCCAGTACTTC
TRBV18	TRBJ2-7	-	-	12	CASSPGAYEQYF	TGTGCCAGCTCACCAGGCGCGTACGAGCAGTACTTC
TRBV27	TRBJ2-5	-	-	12	CASSSPQETQYF	TGTGCCAGCAGTTCCCCCCAGGAGACCCAGTACTTC
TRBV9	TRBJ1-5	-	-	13	CASSVDDGQPQHF	TGTGCCAGCAGCGTAGATGATGGTCAGCCCCAGCATTTT
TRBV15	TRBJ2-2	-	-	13	CATSRDGSGELFF	TGTGCCACCAGCAGAGATGGAAGCGGGGAGCTGTTTTTT
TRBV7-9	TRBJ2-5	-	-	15	CASSFGQGLQETQYF	TGTGCCAGCAGCTTCGGGCAGGGCCTTCAAGAGACCCAGTACTTC
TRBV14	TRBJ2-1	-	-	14	CASAQGSSYNEQFF	TGTGCCAGCGCCCAGGGGAGCTCCTACAATGAGCAGTTCTTC
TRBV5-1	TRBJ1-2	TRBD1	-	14	CASSLGQGAGGYTF	TGCGCCAGCAGCTTGGGACAGGGGGCCGGGGGCTACACCTTC